This T cell receptor (beta chain) was captured by sequencing in a study of response to subunit inactivated influenza vaccine (dated by TCRdb to 2016 to 2018). Notes on the research overall: Deep quantitative T cell receptor repertoire profiling was used in the study to track responses to a trivalent subunit inactivated influenza vaccine. General findings and caveats noted by the study authors: It was suggested by the authors that each seasonal influenza vaccination may recruit only a limited number of new T cells.

Measured from the cysteine to the phenylalanine, the CDR3 is 15 residues long. Here the CDR3 DNA is all that survives: 45 bases in frame from base 1. Between the V and J ends, shortened by 1 base and 6 bases respectively, the junction contains 10 bases. Reading the germline V gene (reference sequence) gives CDR1 LGHDT and CDR2 YNNKEL. As regards this clonotype: The antigen this receptor binds is unknown. Base qualities are not recorded, but no much larger clone differs from it by a single base.

Library generation was performed with RT-PCR. TCRdb shows the sequencer as Illumina HiSeq 2500. The public reads were run again by TCRdb, first through fastp at Q25 and then through MiXCR, and only productive beta chains were kept. Rows are unified per CDR3 protein, each entry keeping the most common DNA and genes. The sample table records some 300,000 distinct CDR3 sequences; over 20% of these occur just once. Under 13% of the sample is in the top ten clones. The sequencing used PBMCs from blood, collected 21 months after vaccination. The receptor's source is a man between 50 and 70 years old who received an inactivated influenza vaccine. Donor details come from another sample of the same person, matched by shared clones. The chain joins TRBV3-1 to TRBJ1-6; the D gene lacks a confident call. The CDR3 reads as follows: CASSQGVTSNSPLHF. The bases read TGTGCCAGCAGCCAAGGAGTGACGAGTAATTCACCCCTCCACTTT.